Following are 2 T cell receptor beta chains from one sample sequenced in a study of shared clonotypes between healthy human individuals (dated by TCRdb to about 2020). Receptors were amplified or captured by the immunoSEQ multiplex PCR assay. What TCRdb holds here is the immuneACCESS table cut down to in-frame rearrangements. Part of the clones is not present; checked against another copy, under half of the missing clones reflect an unresolved V gene, and the others are unexplained. Recorded for this sample are millions of clones; about 95% of them occurred a single time. The ten top clones hold 0.13% of the sample. Sequences were obtained from naive CD4+ T cells sorted from blood. Read against the paper, the sample's cell subset or site label means: CD45RA+ positively selected. The source is a man aged 18-30 years in good health.

This clone has more than one count but fewer than ten. This chain uses TRBV5-6 with TRBJ1-2; D may be TRBD1 (6 bases). CDR1 and CDR2 from the germline V gene are SGHDT and YYEEEE. This CDR3 contains 12 residues. V lost 0 bases to trimming and J lost 7 bases, with 7 bases between them. CDR3 sequence reads: CASSLEGGGYTF. DNA for the CDR3: TGTGCCAGCAGCTTGGAGGGGGGTGGCTACACCTTC. The full variable domain, its missing parts supplied by reference TRBV5-6 and TRBJ1-2, is DAGVTQSPTHLIKTRGQQVTLRCSPKSGHDTVSWYQQALGQGPQFIFQYYEEEERQRGNFPDRFSGHQFPNYSSELNVNALLLGDSALYLCASSLEGGGYTFGSGTRLTVV.

The chain has TRBV7-2 and TRBJ1-5; possibly TRBD1 for D (5 bases). There are 14 residues in the CDR3. The germline V and J ends were trimmed by 5 bases and 11 bases, with 19 bases remaining between them. Per the germline V gene, CDR1 is SGHTA and CDR2 is FQGNSA. The CDR3 coding sequence is TGTGCCAGCAGCCCCGGCGGGGCCCCCCGGTCCCAGCATTTT. As protein: CASSPGGAPRSQHF.